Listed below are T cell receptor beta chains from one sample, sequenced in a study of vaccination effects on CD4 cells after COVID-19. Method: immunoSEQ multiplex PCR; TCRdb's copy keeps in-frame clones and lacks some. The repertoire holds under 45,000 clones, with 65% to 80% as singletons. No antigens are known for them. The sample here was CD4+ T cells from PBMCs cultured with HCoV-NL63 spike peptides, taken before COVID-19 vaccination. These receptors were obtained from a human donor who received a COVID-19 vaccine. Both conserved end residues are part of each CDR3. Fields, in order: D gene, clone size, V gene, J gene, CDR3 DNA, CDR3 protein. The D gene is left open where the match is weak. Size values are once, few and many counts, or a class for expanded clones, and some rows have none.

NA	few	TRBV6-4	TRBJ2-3	TGTGCCAGCAGTGAAAACCCGGGACTCCTCCTTACGCAGTATTTT	CASSENPGLLLTQYF
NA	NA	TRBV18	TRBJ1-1	TGTGCCAGCTCACCGGTCAGCAGGGACACTGAAGCTTTCTTT	CASSPVSRDTEAFF
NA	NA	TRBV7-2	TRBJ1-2	TGTGCCAGCAGCCCCCGGGACCCCAATACCGGCTACACCTTC	CASSPRDPNTGYTF
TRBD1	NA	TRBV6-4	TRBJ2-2	TGTGCCAGCAGTGACTGGGGACAGGGGAACACCGGGGAGCTGTTTTTT	CASSDWGQGNTGELFF
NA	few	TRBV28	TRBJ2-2	TGTGCCAGCAGTTTATGGGGGACGGTGAACACCGGGGAGCTGTTTTTT	CASSLWGTVNTGELFF
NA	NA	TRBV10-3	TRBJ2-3	TGTGCCATCAGTGAGGCGGGACTTCGAAGCACAGATACGCAGTATTTT	CAISEAGLRSTDTQYF
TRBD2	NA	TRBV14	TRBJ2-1	TGTGCCAGCAGCCAAGGTTACTTAGAAGGGCGGGGGGCTGACAATGAGCAGTTCTTC	CASSQGYLEGRGADNEQFF
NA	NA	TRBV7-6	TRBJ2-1	TGTGCCAGCAGCCCCTCCGTTTTAGCGAGTTACAATGAGCAGTTCTTC	CASSPSVLASYNEQFF
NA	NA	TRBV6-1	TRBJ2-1	TGTGCCAGCAGTGAAGCAGGACTGCCCCCCTACAATGAGCAGTTCTTC	CASSEAGLPPYNEQFF
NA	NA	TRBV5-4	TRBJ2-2	TGTGCCAGCAGCCCGGGTGGAGGGGGCATGGCCGGGGAGCTGTTTTTT	CASSPGGGGMAGELFF
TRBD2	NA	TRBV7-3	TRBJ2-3	TGTGCCAGCAGCTCGCGGCGGGGGGGTGGAGATACGCAGTATTTT	CASSSRRGGGDTQYF
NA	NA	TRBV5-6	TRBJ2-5	TGTGCCAGCAGCTTGTACGGGCTCATGAGGGAGACCCAGTACTTC	CASSLYGLMRETQYF
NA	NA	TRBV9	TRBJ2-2	TGTGCCAGCAGCGTAGGGACGGTAATGGACACCGGGGAGCTGTTTTTT	CASSVGTVMDTGELFF
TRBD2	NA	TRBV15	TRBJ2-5	TGTGCCACCAGCAGAGATTCGGGGCTAGCGGGAGTACAAGAGACCCAGTACTTC	CATSRDSGLAGVQETQYF
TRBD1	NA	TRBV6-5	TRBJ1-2	TGTGCCAGCAGTTACTCCAGGGGGAACTATGGCTACACCTTC	CASSYSRGNYGYTF
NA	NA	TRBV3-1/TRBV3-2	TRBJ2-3	TGTGCCAGCAGCCATTCGGATACGCAGTATTTT	CASSHSDTQYF
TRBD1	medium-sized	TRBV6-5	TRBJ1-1	TGTGCCAGCAGTTATACGGGACAGAGCATGAACACTGAAGCTTTCTTT	CASSYTGQSMNTEAFF
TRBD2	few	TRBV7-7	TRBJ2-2	TGTGCCAGCAGCCTGAGCGGGGGCACCGGGGAGCTGTTTTTT	CASSLSGGTGELFF
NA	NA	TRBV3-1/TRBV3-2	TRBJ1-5	TGTGCCAGCAGCCCCGAATCAGGATACAGCCAGCCCCAGCATTTT	CASSPESGYSQPQHF
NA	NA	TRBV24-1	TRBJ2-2	TGTGCCACCACCAACACCGGGGAGCTGTTTTTT	CATTNTGELFF
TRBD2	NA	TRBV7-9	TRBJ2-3	TGTGCCAGCAGCAGGACCGGGACAGGACCGACTAGCGGGGGGTTTTTTAGCACAGATACGCAGTATTTT	CASSRTGTGPTSGGFFSTDTQYF
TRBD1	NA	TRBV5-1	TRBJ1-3	TGCGCCAGCAGCCCGGGACAGGGTGGGACTCTAAGTGGAAACACCATATATTTT	CASSPGQGGTLSGNTIYF
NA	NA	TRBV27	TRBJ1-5	TGTGCCAGCAGTAGGGGCGGAGGGGGCAATCAGCCCCAGCATTTT	CASSRGGGGNQPQHF
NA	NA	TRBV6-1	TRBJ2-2	TGTGCCAGCAGTGAACAAGGACGCACCGGGGAGCTGTTTTTT	CASSEQGRTGELFF